These 16 T cell receptor beta chains were all obtained from the same sample, sequenced in a study of regulatory T cells in long-lasting Graves disease. Arm-PCR of CDR3 regions and iRepertoire HTBI primers were the basis on which TCR beta libraries were built. Using its own MiXCR run on the multiplex PCR reads, TCRdb lists one record per CDR3 protein. This table holds a few hundred thousand distinct CDR3 sequences, about 17% found once. The time point: newly diagnosed GD, antithyroid drugs for less than 3 months. TCR sequences were obtained from RNA taken from PBMCs. The same sample was also studied in work on T cells in Graves' hyperthyroidism and ophthalmopathy.

Sequencing used peripheral blood mononuclear cells (PBMCs), obtained at new diagnosis, from a patient treated with antithyroid drugs. Source of these receptors: a woman aged 18-30 years with Graves disease.

This clonotype was seen at least ten times. J is TRBJ2-1 and V is TRBV9; the match to TRBD1 covers 8 bases. Unmatched junction bases numbered 4, after V lost 0 bases and J lost 2 bases. The germline gives CDR1 SGDLS, CDR2 YYNGEE. The CDR3 extends over 16 amino acids. DNA of the CDR3: TGTGCCAGCAGCGTAGGGACAGGGAGGCCCTACAATGAGCAGTTCTTC. It is translated as CASSVGTGRPYNEQFF.

This clonotype was seen ten or more times. This chain connects TRBV12-3 or TRBV12-4 to TRBJ2-7; 7 nucleotides align to TRBD1. The CDR3 totals 12 residues. The trim removed 9 bases at V and 3 bases at J, leaving 5 bases unmatched. The CDR3 region is CASRQGNYEQYF. The DNA of the CDR3 is TGTGCCAGTAGACAGGGAAACTACGAGCAGTACTTC.

This clonotype was detected many times. The rearrangement joins TRBV18 to TRBJ1-5, with TRBD1 matching 10 bases. CDR1 KGHSH and CDR2 LQKENI come from the germline V gene. The CDR3 extends over 15 amino acids. V shed 4 bases and J 3 bases; nucleotides not matched to a gene: 3. The CDR3 protein is CASSRGQGNNQPQHF. CDR3 nucleotides: TGTGCCAGCTCACGGGGACAGGGGAACAATCAGCCCCAGCATTTT.

This clonotype was seen at least ten times. The CDR3 coding sequence is TGTGCCAGTTCTGAGGGAGGGACGAACACTGAAGCTTTCTTT. It yields the protein CASSEGGTNTEAFF. This chain joins TRBV7-9 and TRBJ1-1, with a tentative D call TRBD1 (5 bases). V was clipped by 9 bases and J by 1 base, with 15 bases between them. The CDR3 has 14 residues. Germline CDR1 SEHNR, CDR2 FQNEAQ (reference sequence).

This clonotype has at least ten counts. This chain uses TRBV2 with TRBJ2-7; TRBD1 matches 10 bases. The CDR3 contains 14 residues. CDR1 SNHLY and CDR2 FYNNEI come from the germline V gene. V shed 7 bases and J 2 bases; nucleotides not matched to a gene: 5. The CDR3 sequence is CASNRDRGPYEQYF. CDR3 bases: TGTGCCAGCAACCGGGACAGGGGCCCCTACGAGCAGTACTTC.

This clonotype was observed at least ten times. The chain carries TRBV20-1 and TRBJ2-7, with 8 nucleotides matching TRBD1. The CDR3 is made up of 14 amino acids. Germline loops: CDR1 DFQATT, CDR2 SNEGSKA (reference sequence). V lost 3 bases, J lost 4 bases, and 8 bases stayed unmatched. CDR3 nucleotides: TGCAGTGCTAGGGACAGGGAAGACGGGTACGAGCAGTACTTC. Translation gives CSARDREDGYEQYF.

As concerns this clonotype: A much larger clone lies one base from this, so it may be a read error. V usage is TRBV12-3 or TRBV12-4 and J usage is TRBJ1-1, with 11 bases fitting TRBD1. The length of the CDR3 is 16 residues. With V trimmed by 5 bases and J by 5 bases, 10 bases remained unmatched. CDR3: CASSPGQGGLQTEAFF. CDR3 bases: TGTGCCAGCAGTCCGGGACAGGGGGGACTTCAGACTGAAGCTTTCTTT.

The V call is TRBV19, the J call TRBJ2-1; perhaps D is TRBD1 or TRBD2 (5 bases each). V shed 7 bases and J shed 4 bases, with 17 bases lying between them. This CDR3 is 15 amino acids long. The germline V gene encodes CDR1 LNHDA and CDR2 SQIVND (reference sequence). The CDR3 here is CASNIWGTGYNEQFF. For the CDR3, the DNA is TGTGCCAGTAACATCTGGGGGACCGGATACAATGAGCAGTTCTTC.

There are many counts of this clonotype. CDR3 sequence reads: CASSSPGTSGYEQYF. In DNA, the CDR3 is TGTGCCAGCAGCAGCCCCGGGACCAGCGGGTACGAGCAGTACTTC. The genes are TRBV7-8 and TRBJ2-7; weak D call: TRBD2 (6 bases). Per germline, CDR1 SGHVS and CDR2 FQNEAQ. The CDR3 runs to 15 residues. With 5 bases removed from V and 4 bases from J, the gap between germline ends came to 18 bases.

The table lists this clonotype with a few counts. J is TRBJ2-4 and V is TRBV24-1, with D hard to call. This CDR3 has 15 amino acids. With 4 bases removed from V and 0 bases from J, the gap between germline ends came to 9 bases. Germline V gene lookup returns CDR1 KGHDR and CDR2 SFDVKD. In nucleotides, the CDR3 is TGTGCCACCAGTGAAAAGGGCGTAGCCAAAAACATTCAGTACTTC. This translates into CATSEKGVAKNIQYF.

This clonotype occurred many times. The chain uses TRBV7-8 and TRBJ2-3; D is unresolved. The CDR3 sequence is 14 residues long. Germline values: CDR1 SGHVS, CDR2 FQNEAQ. Trimming took off 2 bases at V and 3 bases at J, with 9 bases between the two ends. This CDR3 is CASSLNPGTDTQYF. CDR3 sequence (DNA): TGTGCCAGCAGCTTAAATCCCGGGACAGATACGCAGTATTTT. The full variable domain, in which reference TRBV7-8 and TRBJ2-3 provide the parts outside the CDR3, is GAGVSQSPRYKVAKRGQDVALRCDPISGHVSLFWYQQALGQGPEFLTYFQNEAQLDKSGLPSDRFFAERPEGSVSTLKIQRTQQEDSAVYLCASSLNPGTDTQYFGPGTRLTVL.

This clonotype was recorded a few times. The J gene is TRBJ2-1, the V gene TRBV6-1; D could derive from TRBD1 or TRBD2 (5 bases each). Germline V gene lookup returns CDR1 MNHNS and CDR2 SASEGT. The CDR3 runs to 16 residues. Deletions cut 1 base from V and 2 bases from J, with 12 bases between. For the CDR3, the DNA is TGTGCCAGCAGTGAAGAGTCCAGGGAGACCTACAATGAGCAGTTCTTC. It encodes CASSEESRETYNEQFF.

This clonotype was seen repeatedly, ten times or more. This chain joins TRBV6-2 or TRBV6-3 and TRBJ1-5; D perhaps matches TRBD1 (6 bases). The ends were cut back, 3 bases at V and 1 base at J, with 7 bases in the middle. Germline CDR1 and CDR2: MNHEY and SVGEGT. This CDR3 contains 14 residues. DNA for the CDR3: TGTGCCAGCAGTTATGGACAGAGCAATCAGCCCCAGCATTTT. Amino acid sequence: CASSYGQSNQPQHF.

This clonotype was detected many times. This chain uses TRBV28 with TRBJ2-3, with D perhaps matching TRBD2 (6 bases). In germline, CDR1 is MDHEN, CDR2 SYDVKM. V lost 6 bases, J lost 2 bases, and 24 bases lay in between. The CDR3 covers 18 residues. In DNA form, the CDR3 reads TGTGCCAGCAGCCATCCCTATTCGATTAGCGGCGACACAGATACGCAGTATTTT. It translates to CASSHPYSISGDTDTQYF.

The CDR3 loop reads CASSLYGYGPNTGELFF. The CDR3 DNA is TGTGCCAGCAGCTTATACGGTTACGGGCCAAACACCGGGGAGCTGTTTTTT. The chain joins TRBV7-8 to TRBJ2-2; D uncertain. Germline assignment: CDR1 SGHVS and CDR2 FQNEAQ. The CDR3 is made up of 17 amino acids. Deletions cut 2 bases from V and 2 bases from J, with 15 bases between. The whole variable domain, remainder taken from reference TRBV7-8 and TRBJ2-2, is GAGVSQSPRYKVAKRGQDVALRCDPISGHVSLFWYQQALGQGPEFLTYFQNEAQLDKSGLPSDRFFAERPEGSVSTLKIQRTQQEDSAVYLCASSLYGYGPNTGELFFGEGSRLTVL.

This clonotype was observed a handful of times. This sequence joins TRBV29-1 and TRBJ2-3; unclear D gene. Germline V lookup: CDR1 SQVTM, CDR2 ANQGSEA. V was cut by 8 bases and J by 2 bases, with 20 bases left in between. This CDR3 spans 15 amino acids. This CDR3 reads CSSVSAATSTDTQYF. CDR3 bases: TGCAGCTCCGTATCAGCAGCGACTTCCACAGATACGCAGTATTTT.